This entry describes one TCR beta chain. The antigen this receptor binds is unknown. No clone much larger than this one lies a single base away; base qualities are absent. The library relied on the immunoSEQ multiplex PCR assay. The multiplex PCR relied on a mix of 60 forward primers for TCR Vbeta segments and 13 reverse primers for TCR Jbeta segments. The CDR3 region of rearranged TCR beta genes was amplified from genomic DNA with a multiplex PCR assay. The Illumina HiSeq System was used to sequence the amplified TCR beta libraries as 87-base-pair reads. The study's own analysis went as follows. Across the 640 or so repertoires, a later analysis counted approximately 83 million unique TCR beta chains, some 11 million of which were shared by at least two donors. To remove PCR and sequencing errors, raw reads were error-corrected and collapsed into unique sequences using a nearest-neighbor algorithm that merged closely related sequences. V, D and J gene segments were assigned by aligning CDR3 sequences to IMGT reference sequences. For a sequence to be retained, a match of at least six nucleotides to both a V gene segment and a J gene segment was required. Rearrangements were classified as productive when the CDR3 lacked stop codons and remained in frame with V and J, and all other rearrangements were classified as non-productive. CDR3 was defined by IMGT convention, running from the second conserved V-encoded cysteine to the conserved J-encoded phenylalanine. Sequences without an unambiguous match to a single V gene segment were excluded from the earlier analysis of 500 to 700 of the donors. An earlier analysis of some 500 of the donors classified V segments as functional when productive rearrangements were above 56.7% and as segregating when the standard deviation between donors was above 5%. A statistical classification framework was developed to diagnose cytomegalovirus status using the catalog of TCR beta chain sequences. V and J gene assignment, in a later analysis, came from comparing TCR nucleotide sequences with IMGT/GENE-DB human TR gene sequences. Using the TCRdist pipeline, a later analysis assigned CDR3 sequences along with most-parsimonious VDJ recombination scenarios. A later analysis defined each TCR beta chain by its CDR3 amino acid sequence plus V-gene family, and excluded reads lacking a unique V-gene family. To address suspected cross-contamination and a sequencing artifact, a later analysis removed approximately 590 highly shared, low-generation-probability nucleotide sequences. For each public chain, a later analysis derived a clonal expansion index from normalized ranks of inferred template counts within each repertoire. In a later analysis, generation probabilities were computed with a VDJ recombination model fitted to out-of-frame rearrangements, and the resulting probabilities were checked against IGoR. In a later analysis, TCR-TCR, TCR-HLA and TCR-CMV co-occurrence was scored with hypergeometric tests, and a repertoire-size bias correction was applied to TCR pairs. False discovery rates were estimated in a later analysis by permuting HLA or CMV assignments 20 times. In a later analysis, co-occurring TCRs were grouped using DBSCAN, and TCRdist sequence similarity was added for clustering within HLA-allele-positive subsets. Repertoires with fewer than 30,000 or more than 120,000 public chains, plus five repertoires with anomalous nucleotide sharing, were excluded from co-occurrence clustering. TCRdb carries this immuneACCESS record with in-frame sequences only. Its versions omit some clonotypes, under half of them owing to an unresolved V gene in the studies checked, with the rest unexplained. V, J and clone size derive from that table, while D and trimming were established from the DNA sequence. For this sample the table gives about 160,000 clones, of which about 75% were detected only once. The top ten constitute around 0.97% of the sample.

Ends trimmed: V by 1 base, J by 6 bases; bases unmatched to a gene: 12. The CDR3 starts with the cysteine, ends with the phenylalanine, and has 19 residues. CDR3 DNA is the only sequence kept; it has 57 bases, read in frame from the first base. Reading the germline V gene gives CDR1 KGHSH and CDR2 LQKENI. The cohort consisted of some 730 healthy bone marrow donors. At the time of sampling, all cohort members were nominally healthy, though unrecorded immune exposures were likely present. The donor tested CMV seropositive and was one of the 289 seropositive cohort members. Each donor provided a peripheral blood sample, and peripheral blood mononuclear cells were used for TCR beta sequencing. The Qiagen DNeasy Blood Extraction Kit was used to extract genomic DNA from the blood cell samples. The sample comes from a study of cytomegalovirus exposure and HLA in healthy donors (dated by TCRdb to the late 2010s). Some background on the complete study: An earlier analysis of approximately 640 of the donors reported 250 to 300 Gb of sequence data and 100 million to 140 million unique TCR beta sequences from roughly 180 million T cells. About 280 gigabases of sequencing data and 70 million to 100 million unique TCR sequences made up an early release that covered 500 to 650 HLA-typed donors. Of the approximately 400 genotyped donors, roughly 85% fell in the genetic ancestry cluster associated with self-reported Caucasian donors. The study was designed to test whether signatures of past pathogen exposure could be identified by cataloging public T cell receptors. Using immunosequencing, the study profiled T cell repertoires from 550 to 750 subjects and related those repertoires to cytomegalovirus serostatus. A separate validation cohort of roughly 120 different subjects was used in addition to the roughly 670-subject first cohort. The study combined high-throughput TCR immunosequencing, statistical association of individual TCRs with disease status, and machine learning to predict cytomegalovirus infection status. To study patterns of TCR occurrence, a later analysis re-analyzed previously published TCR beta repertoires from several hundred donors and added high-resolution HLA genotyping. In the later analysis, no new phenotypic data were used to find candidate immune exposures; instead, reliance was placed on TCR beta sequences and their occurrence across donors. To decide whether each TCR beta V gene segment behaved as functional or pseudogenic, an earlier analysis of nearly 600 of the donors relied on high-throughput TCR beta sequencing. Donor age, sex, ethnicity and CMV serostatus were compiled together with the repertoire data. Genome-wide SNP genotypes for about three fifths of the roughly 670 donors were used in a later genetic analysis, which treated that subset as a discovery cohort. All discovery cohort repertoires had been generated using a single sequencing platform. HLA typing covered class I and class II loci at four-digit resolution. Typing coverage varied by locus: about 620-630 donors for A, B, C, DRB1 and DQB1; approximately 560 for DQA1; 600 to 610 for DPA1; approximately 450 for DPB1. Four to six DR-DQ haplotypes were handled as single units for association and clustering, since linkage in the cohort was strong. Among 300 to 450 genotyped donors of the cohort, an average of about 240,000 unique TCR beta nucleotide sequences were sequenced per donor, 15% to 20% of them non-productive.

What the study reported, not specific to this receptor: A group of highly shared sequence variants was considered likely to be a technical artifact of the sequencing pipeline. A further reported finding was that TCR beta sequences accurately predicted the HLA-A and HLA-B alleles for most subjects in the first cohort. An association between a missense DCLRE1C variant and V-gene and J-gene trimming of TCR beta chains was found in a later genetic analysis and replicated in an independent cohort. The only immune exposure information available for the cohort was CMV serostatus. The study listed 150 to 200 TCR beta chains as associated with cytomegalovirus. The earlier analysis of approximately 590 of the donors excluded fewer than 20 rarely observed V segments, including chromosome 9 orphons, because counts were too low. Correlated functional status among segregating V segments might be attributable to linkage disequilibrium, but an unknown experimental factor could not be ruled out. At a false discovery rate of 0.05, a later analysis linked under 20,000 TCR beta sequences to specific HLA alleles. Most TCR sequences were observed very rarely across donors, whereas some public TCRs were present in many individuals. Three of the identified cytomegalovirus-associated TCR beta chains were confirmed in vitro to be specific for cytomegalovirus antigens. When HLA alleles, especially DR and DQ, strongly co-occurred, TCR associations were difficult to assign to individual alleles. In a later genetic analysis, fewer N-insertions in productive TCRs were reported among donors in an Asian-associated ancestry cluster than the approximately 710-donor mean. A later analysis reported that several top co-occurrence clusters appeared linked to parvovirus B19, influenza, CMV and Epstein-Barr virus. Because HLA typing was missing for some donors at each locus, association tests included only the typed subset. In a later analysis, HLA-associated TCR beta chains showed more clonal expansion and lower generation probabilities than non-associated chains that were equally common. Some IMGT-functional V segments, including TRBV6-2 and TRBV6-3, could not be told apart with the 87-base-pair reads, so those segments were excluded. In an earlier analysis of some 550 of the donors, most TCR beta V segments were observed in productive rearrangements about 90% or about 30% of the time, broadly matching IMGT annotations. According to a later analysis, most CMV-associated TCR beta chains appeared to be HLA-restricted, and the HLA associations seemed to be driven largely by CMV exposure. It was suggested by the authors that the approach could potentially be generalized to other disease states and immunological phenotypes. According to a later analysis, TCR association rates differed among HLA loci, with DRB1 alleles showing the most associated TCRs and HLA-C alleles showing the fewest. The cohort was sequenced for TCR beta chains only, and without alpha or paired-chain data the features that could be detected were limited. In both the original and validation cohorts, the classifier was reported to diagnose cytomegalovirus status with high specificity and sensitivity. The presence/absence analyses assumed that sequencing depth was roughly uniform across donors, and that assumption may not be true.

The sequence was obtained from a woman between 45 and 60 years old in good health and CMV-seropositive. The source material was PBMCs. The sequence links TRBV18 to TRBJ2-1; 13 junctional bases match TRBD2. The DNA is TGTGCCAGCTCACCACGGAGACTAGCGGGGGGTCCACTCCCCAATGAGCAGTTCTTC. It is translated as CASSPRRLAGGPLPNEQFF.